These 24 T cell receptor beta chains share one sample of origin, sequenced in a study of blood T cell repertoires in COVID-19 (TCRdb year 2020). Library creation used the immunoSEQ multiplex PCR assay. Entries here come from immuneACCESS through TCRdb and include only in-frame sequences with V and J called. Some clones fail to appear in such tables; in the studies checked, an unresolved V gene covers under half of the shortfall, and the cause of the remainder is unknown. The sample data list fewer than 350,000 clones, and roughly 90% of these were observed just once. Approximately 4.6% of the sample rests with the top ten. The sample taken for sequencing was peripheral blood. These receptors originate from a middle-aged man with acute or convalescent COVID-19.

This clone appeared a single time. The rearrangement joins TRBV15 to TRBJ2-5, with a possible D match to TRBD2 (5 bases). This CDR3 has 16 amino acids. Germline V gene sequence: CDR1 LNHNV, CDR2 YYDKDF (reference sequence). Deletions cut 7 bases from V and 5 bases from J, with 23 bases between. Here the CDR3 reads CATTIDIEEGGETQYF. The CDR3 DNA reads TGTGCCACCACCATAGACATTGAAGAGGGTGGTGAGACCCAGTACTTC.

The CDR3 DNA follows: TGTGCCACCAGTGATTACAACCCCGGGACAATCTATGGCTACACCTTC. This gives the protein CATSDYNPGTIYGYTF. The chain is built from TRBV24-1 and TRBJ1-2, with a weak D call TRBD1 (6 bases). V lost 2 bases and J 4 bases, leaving 16 bases between the germline ends. CDR1 KGHDR and CDR2 SFDVKD come from the germline V gene. CDR3 length: 16 residues.

The chain recombines TRBV11-2 with TRBJ2-3, with 11 bases aligning to TRBD2. J was trimmed by 7 bases and V by 0 bases; bases with no gene match: 6. This CDR3 is built from 16 residues. Germline CDR1 is SGHAT and CDR2 is FQNNGV. The CDR3 DNA reads as TGTGCCAGCAGCTTAGAGCTAGCGGGGGGCCTGAATACGCAGTATTTT. Its protein is CASSLELAGGLNTQYF.

The chain combines TRBV6-5 with TRBJ2-1, with D unresolved. Germline loops: CDR1 MNHEY, CDR2 SVGAGI. Trimming stripped 11 bases from V and 7 bases from J, with 12 bases between. This CDR3 has 11 residues. CDR3 nucleotide sequence: TGTGCCTCGTTAGCCGGGAATGAGCAGTTCTTC. Translation gives CASLAGNEQFF.

V and J are TRBV7-6 and TRBJ1-1, with D tentatively TRBD1 (5 bases). V was cut by 5 bases and J by 3 bases, with 16 bases left in between. The CDR3 is made up of 15 amino acids. Germline lookup yields CDR1 SGHVS and CDR2 FNYEAQ. This CDR3 reads CASSSSDTQDTEAFF. In nucleotides, the CDR3 is TGTGCCAGCAGCAGCTCGGACACTCAGGACACTGAAGCTTTCTTT.

The rearrangement uses TRBV5-1 and TRBJ2-7; perhaps TRBD1 as D (5 bases). Between the trimmed V and J ends, which lost 4 bases and 6 bases, there was a span of 14 bases. From germline, CDR1 is SGHRS and CDR2 YFSETQ. This CDR3 is 13 amino acids long. The CDR3 here is CASSPQTTGEQYF. CDR3 coding DNA: TGCGCCAGCAGCCCCCAAACTACAGGCGAGCAGTACTTC. The whole variable domain, filled in from reference TRBV5-1 and TRBJ2-7, reads KAGVTQTPRYLIKTRGQQVTLSCSPISGHRSVSWYQQTPGQGLQFLFEYFSETQRNKGNFPGRFSGRQFSNSRSEMNVSTLELGDSALYLCASSPQTTGEQYFGPGTRLTVT.

The chain is built from TRBV9 and TRBJ2-7, with D tentatively TRBD1 (6 bases). Trimming left V 1 base short and J 6 bases short, with 14 bases between. This CDR3 has 14 amino acids. From germline, CDR1 is SGDLS and CDR2 YYNGEE. CDR3 nucleotides: TGTGCCAGCAGCGTAAGAGACAGGACCGGCGAGCAGTACTTC. Protein sequence: CASSVRDRTGEQYF.

This chain's CDR3 is CASSPDGGGGGYTF. The CDR3 DNA reads as TGCGCCAGCAGCCCGGACGGGGGAGGTGGTGGCTACACCTTC. The chain carries TRBV5-1 and TRBJ1-2, with D perhaps matching TRBD1 (5 bases). The germline CDR1 and CDR2 sequences are SGHRS and YFSETQ. This CDR3 region has 14 residues. V lost 4 bases, J lost 7 bases, and 17 bases lay in between.

The chain carries TRBV5-4 and TRBJ2-3; 8 bases are shared with TRBD1. This CDR3 is 18 amino acids long. After removal of 1 base from V and 0 bases from J, the junction contained 10 bases not matched to a gene. Germline V CDR1 and CDR2: SGHNT, YYREEE (reference sequence). CDR3 protein: CASSLSRGLGSSTDTQYF. The CDR3 DNA follows: TGTGCCAGCAGCTTGTCCAGGGGGCTGGGGTCGAGCACAGATACGCAGTATTTT.

This chain joins TRBV7-3 and TRBJ2-5; TRBD1 aligns across 7 bases. Germline-derived CDR1 and CDR2 are SGHTA and FQGTGA. CDR3 length: 13 residues. Unmatched junction bases numbered 2, after V lost 5 bases and J lost 2 bases. DNA of the CDR3: TGTGCCAGCAGCCGGGGACAGCAAGAGACCCAGTACTTC. This encodes CASSRGQQETQYF.

V is TRBV30 and J is TRBJ2-2; D is unresolved. In germline, CDR1 is GTSNPN, CDR2 SVGIG (reference sequence). Trimming shortened V by 0 bases and J by 7 bases, and 6 bases separated the two germline ends. This CDR3 is built from 12 residues. For the CDR3, the DNA is TGTGCCTGGAGTGTACATCACGGGGAGCTGTTTTTT. It is translated as CAWSVHHGELFF.

J is TRBJ2-7 and V is TRBV9, with a possible D match to TRBD1 (5 bases). CDR1 SGDLS and CDR2 YYNGEE come from the germline V gene. The V gene lost 4 bases and the J gene lost 5 bases, with 19 bases spanning the gap. This CDR3 contains 15 residues. In DNA form, the CDR3 reads TGTGCCAGCAGCTTGTCGTCGCAGGGATGGGACGAGCAGTACTTC. It codes for CASSLSSQGWDEQYF. The complete variable domain, with remaining parts taken from reference TRBV9 and TRBJ2-7, reads DSGVTQTPKHLITATGQRVTLRCSPRSGDLSVYWYQQSLDQGLQFLIQYYNGEERAKGNILERFSAQQFPDLHSELNLSSLELGDSALYFCASSLSSQGWDEQYFGPGTRLTVT.

V gene TRBV5-1 combines with J gene TRBJ2-1; 9 bases line up with TRBD1. The CDR3 is 15 amino acids. Germline V gene sequence: CDR1 SGHRS, CDR2 YFSETQ. J was trimmed by 4 bases and V by 2 bases; bases with no gene match: 4. CDR3 in amino acids: CASSFGTGTYNEQFF. In DNA form, the CDR3 reads TGCGCCAGCAGCTTCGGGACAGGGACTTACAATGAGCAGTTCTTC. Supplemented by reference TRBV5-1 and TRBJ2-1, the full variable domain reads KAGVTQTPRYLIKTRGQQVTLSCSPISGHRSVSWYQQTPGQGLQFLFEYFSETQRNKGNFPGRFSGRQFSNSRSEMNVSTLELGDSALYLCASSFGTGTYNEQFFGPGTRLTVL.

V gene TRBV15 combines with J gene TRBJ1-1; the D gene is possibly TRBD1 (5 bases). The V gene lost 1 base and the J gene lost 4 bases, with 10 bases spanning the gap. The CDR3 is 14 residues long. Germline V gene lookup returns CDR1 LNHNV and CDR2 YYDKDF (reference sequence). The CDR3: CATSRAVGGTEAFF. CDR3 coding DNA: TGTGCCACCAGCAGAGCTGTCGGGGGCACTGAAGCTTTCTTT.

The chain is built from TRBV6-5 and TRBJ1-5; TRBD1 aligns across 8 bases. Germline lookup yields CDR1 MNHEY and CDR2 SVGAGI. Losses at the gene ends were 6 bases for V and 2 bases for J; bases not matched to a gene: 6. This CDR3 has 15 amino acids. The CDR3 DNA reads as TGTGCCAGCAGCCACGGACAGGGAGGCAATCAGCCCCAGCATTTT. Its protein product is CASSHGQGGNQPQHF.

The chain recombines TRBV5-4 with TRBJ1-2; perhaps TRBD1 as D (5 bases). V was trimmed by 2 bases and J by 2 bases, leaving 10 bases between them. Per the germline V gene, CDR1 is SGHNT and CDR2 is YYREEE (reference sequence). The CDR3 is 14 residues long. As DNA, the CDR3 is TGTGCCAGCAGCTTCATGCGGGGCAACTATGGCTACACCTTC. It specifies CASSFMRGNYGYTF.

The sample holds many counts of this clone. The J gene is TRBJ2-2, the V gene TRBV19, with TRBD1 identical over 8 bases. CDR3 length: 15 amino acids. Looked up from germline, CDR1 is LNHDA and CDR2 is SQIVND (reference sequence). V lost 6 bases, J lost 0 bases, and 3 bases stayed unmatched. The CDR3 DNA reads as TGTGCCAGTAGCCAGGACAGGGCGAACACCGGGGAGCTGTTTTTT. Residues: CASSQDRANTGELFF.

The chain employs TRBV12-5 and TRBJ1-1; no firm D call. The CDR3 contains 12 residues. Trimming pared 2 bases from V and 3 bases from J, leaving 4 bases between. Germline lookup yields CDR1 LGHNT and CDR2 FRNRAP. The CDR3 protein is CASGLTDTEAFF. The CDR3 nucleotides read TGTGCTAGTGGTTTGACGGACACTGAAGCTTTCTTT.

This clone was observed a few times. The chain joins TRBV5-4 to TRBJ2-2, with 11 bases that match TRBD2. Unmatched junction bases numbered 2, after V lost 0 bases and J lost 1 base. Germline assignment: CDR1 SGHNT and CDR2 YYREEE (reference sequence). This CDR3 has 17 amino acids. Written as DNA, the CDR3 is TGTGCCAGCAGCTTGGCCACTAGCGGGAGGAACACCGGGGAGCTGTTTTTT. Translated, it gives CASSLATSGRNTGELFF. Based on the CDR3 plus reference TRBV5-4 and TRBJ2-2, the full variable domain is ETGVTQSPTHLIKTRGQQVTLRCSSQSGHNTVSWYQQALGQGPQFIFQYYREEENGRGNFPPRFSGLQFPNYSSELNVNALELDDSALYLCASSLATSGRNTGELFFGEGSRLTVL.

This sequence joins TRBV19 and TRBJ1-6; TRBD1 is a possible D gene (5 bases). Germline assignment: CDR1 LNHDA and CDR2 SQIVND (reference sequence). Trimming stripped 10 bases from V and 8 bases from J, with 15 bases between. CDR3 size: 13 residues. CDR3 nucleotides: TGTGCCACAGGGCCGTTTAGGGATTCACCCCTCCACTTT. This sequence encodes CATGPFRDSPLHF. The full variable domain, completed using reference TRBV19 and TRBJ1-6, is DGGITQSPKYLFRKEGQNVTLSCEQNLNHDAMYWYRQDPGQGLRLIYYSQIVNDFQKGDIAEGYSVSREKKESFPLTVTSAQKNPTAFYLCATGPFRDSPLHFGNGTRLTVT.

The rearrangement joins TRBV6-5 to TRBJ1-2; D may be TRBD1 (6 bases). Germline CDR1 is MNHEY and CDR2 is SVGAGI. Deletions cut 0 bases from V and 7 bases from J, with 9 bases between. The CDR3 length is 13 residues. The CDR3 nucleotides are TGTGCCAGCAGTTACTCGGAAGGGGGTGGCTACACCTTC. Protein sequence: CASSYSEGGGYTF.

This clone appeared a few times. V is TRBV11-2 and J is TRBJ2-3, with D perhaps matching TRBD1 (8 bases). Germline CDR1 and CDR2: SGHAT and FQNNGV. The CDR3 length is 17 residues. Trimming left V 5 bases short and J 9 bases short, with 27 bases between. This CDR3 reads CASSHEAGNRGGKTQYF. DNA for the CDR3: TGTGCCAGCAGCCATGAGGCCGGGAACAGGGGGGGAAAAACGCAGTATTTT.

This chain links TRBV6-5 with TRBJ1-2, with D perhaps TRBD1 (5 bases). Between the trimmed V and J ends, which lost 0 bases and 8 bases, there was a span of 16 bases. CDR3 size: 15 residues. Looked up from germline, CDR1 is MNHEY and CDR2 is SVGAGI. CDR3: CASSYSNPPGDGYTF. The CDR3 DNA is TGTGCCAGCAGTTACTCGAACCCCCCGGGGGACGGCTACACCTTC.

This clone was counted a single time. Other DNA sequences in the sample encode the same CDR3. The V call is TRBV12-3 or TRBV12-4, the J call TRBJ1-2; no reliable D call. This CDR3 contains 11 residues. V was cut by 6 bases and J by 5 bases, with 7 bases left in between. The CDR3 sequence is CASSSGYGYTF. The CDR3 DNA reads TGTGCCAGCAGCAGCGGGTATGGCTACACCTTC.